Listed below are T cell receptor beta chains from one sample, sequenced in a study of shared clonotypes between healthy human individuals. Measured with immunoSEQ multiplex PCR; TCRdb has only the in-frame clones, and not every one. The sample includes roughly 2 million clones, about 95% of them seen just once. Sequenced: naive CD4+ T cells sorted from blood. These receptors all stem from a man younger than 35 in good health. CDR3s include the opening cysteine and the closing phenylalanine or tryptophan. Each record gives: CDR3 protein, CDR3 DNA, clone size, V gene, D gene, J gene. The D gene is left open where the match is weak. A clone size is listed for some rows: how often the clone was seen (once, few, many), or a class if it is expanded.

CDR3 protein: CASRSISGSSYNEQFF; CDR3 DNA: TGTGCCAGCAGATCCATTAGCGGGAGTTCCTACAATGAGCAGTTCTTC; clone size: once; V gene: TRBV11-2; D gene: TRBD2; J gene: TRBJ2-1
CDR3 protein: CASRSWYRGTGELFF; CDR3 DNA: TGTGCCAGCAGGTCCTGGTATCGCGGCACCGGGGAGCTGTTTTTT; clone size: .; V gene: TRBV5-6; D gene: .; J gene: TRBJ2-2
CDR3 protein: CASSFRTSGGIMRAHYEQYF; CDR3 DNA: TGCGCCAGCAGCTTTCGGACTAGCGGGGGGATAATGCGGGCACACTACGAGCAGTACTTC; clone size: .; V gene: TRBV5-1; D gene: TRBD2; J gene: TRBJ2-7
CDR3 protein: CASEAGTGGTGELFF; CDR3 DNA: TGTGCCAGCGAAGCCGGGACAGGGGGCACCGGGGAGCTGTTTTTT; clone size: .; V gene: TRBV2; D gene: TRBD1; J gene: TRBJ2-2
CDR3 protein: CASSGGGQGVRQPQHF; CDR3 DNA: TGTGCCAGCAGTGGTGGTGGACAGGGGGTTCGACAGCCCCAGCATTTT; clone size: .; V gene: TRBV25-1; D gene: TRBD1; J gene: TRBJ1-5
CDR3 protein: CASRLGGGLGETQYF; CDR3 DNA: TGTGCCAGCAGACTCGGGGGGGGGCTAGGCGAGACCCAGTACTTC; clone size: .; V gene: TRBV28; D gene: TRBD2; J gene: TRBJ2-5
CDR3 protein: CASSWGLADYNEQFF; CDR3 DNA: TGTGCCAGCAGCTGGGGACTAGCGGACTACAATGAGCAGTTCTTC; clone size: .; V gene: TRBV7-2; D gene: TRBD2; J gene: TRBJ2-1
CDR3 protein: CAARTSGSGLFSSYNEQFF; CDR3 DNA: TGTGCCGCCCGGACTAGCGGGAGTGGGCTCTTTAGCTCCTACAATGAGCAGTTCTTC; clone size: .; V gene: TRBV10-3; D gene: TRBD2; J gene: TRBJ2-1
CDR3 protein: CASFASGLTYNEQFF; CDR3 DNA: TGTGCCAGCTTCGCTTCGGGTCTCACCTACAATGAGCAGTTCTTC; clone size: .; V gene: TRBV6-6; D gene: .; J gene: TRBJ2-1
CDR3 protein: CASTERQGAGELFF; CDR3 DNA: TGTGCCAGCACAGAGAGACAGGGGGCCGGGGAGCTGTTTTTT; clone size: .; V gene: TRBV2; D gene: TRBD1; J gene: TRBJ2-2
CDR3 protein: CASSLDGAYKQYF; CDR3 DNA: TGCGCCAGCAGCTTAGACGGAGCCTACAAGCAGTACTTC; clone size: .; V gene: TRBV5-1; D gene: .; J gene: TRBJ2-7
CDR3 protein: CAWSFYPGLAAYTDTQYF; CDR3 DNA: TGTGCCTGGAGTTTCTACCCGGGACTAGCAGCCTACACAGATACGCAGTATTTT; clone size: .; V gene: TRBV30; D gene: TRBD2; J gene: TRBJ2-3
CDR3 protein: CASKRSGNQPQHF; CDR3 DNA: TGTGCCAGTAAGCGGTCGGGCAATCAGCCCCAGCATTTT; clone size: .; V gene: TRBV19; D gene: .; J gene: TRBJ1-5
CDR3 protein: CASSFSVSLNFYNEQFF; CDR3 DNA: TGTGCCAGCAGCTTTTCAGTGAGCTTAAACTTTTACAATGAGCAGTTCTTC; clone size: .; V gene: TRBV11-2; D gene: .; J gene: TRBJ2-1
CDR3 protein: CASSLGGLYNEQFF; CDR3 DNA: TGTGCCAGCAGCTTAGGAGGACTTTACAATGAGCAGTTCTTC; clone size: once; V gene: TRBV7-8; D gene: .; J gene: TRBJ2-1
CDR3 protein: CAWSSGSLGEKLFF; CDR3 DNA: TGTGCCTGGAGTTCGGGCTCCTTGGGGGAAAAACTGTTTTTT; clone size: .; V gene: TRBV30; D gene: .; J gene: TRBJ1-4
CDR3 protein: CASSGTDSYEQYF; CDR3 DNA: TGCGCCAGCAGCGGAACTGATTCCTACGAGCAGTACTTC; clone size: .; V gene: TRBV5-1; D gene: .; J gene: TRBJ2-7
CDR3 protein: CASSPFRGGNEKLFF; CDR3 DNA: TGTGCCAGCTCACCATTCCGGGGCGGTAATGAAAAACTGTTTTTT; clone size: .; V gene: TRBV18; D gene: .; J gene: TRBJ1-4